The rows below give T cell receptor beta chains drawn from one sample of a study of shared clonotypes between healthy human individuals. Data came from immunoSEQ multiplex PCR; TCRdb stores just in-frame clones and leaves some out. The top ten clones hold about 0.13% of a sample with 2 million to 3 million clones, roughly nine tenths of them seen once. The sequenced sample was naive CD4+ T cells sorted from blood. Source of these receptors: a man aged 18 to 29 in good health. CDR3s leave out the opening cysteine and the closing phenylalanine or tryptophan.

V gene | CDR3 length | CDR3 protein
TRBV5-1 | 13 | ASSLEGNSGNTIY
TRBV4-3 | 16 | ASSQDSRQGAGDTEAF
TRBV19 | 14 | ASKAQVLLSNQPQH
TRBV6-5 | 11 | ASSYFPDQPQH
TRBV10-3 | 11 | AIRTGGDQPQH
TRBV2 | 12 | ASSELQSSQPQH
TRBV6-1 | 13 | ASSEILGTGSEQF
TRBV6-6 | 13 | ASRLLQGSDSPLH
TRBV14 | 11 | ASSQLGAVEQY
TRBV7-2 | 12 | ASSWTDSGNTIY
TRBV7-2 | 12 | ASSSRGRGTEAF
TRBV6-5 | 13 | ASSLRDRGTGELF